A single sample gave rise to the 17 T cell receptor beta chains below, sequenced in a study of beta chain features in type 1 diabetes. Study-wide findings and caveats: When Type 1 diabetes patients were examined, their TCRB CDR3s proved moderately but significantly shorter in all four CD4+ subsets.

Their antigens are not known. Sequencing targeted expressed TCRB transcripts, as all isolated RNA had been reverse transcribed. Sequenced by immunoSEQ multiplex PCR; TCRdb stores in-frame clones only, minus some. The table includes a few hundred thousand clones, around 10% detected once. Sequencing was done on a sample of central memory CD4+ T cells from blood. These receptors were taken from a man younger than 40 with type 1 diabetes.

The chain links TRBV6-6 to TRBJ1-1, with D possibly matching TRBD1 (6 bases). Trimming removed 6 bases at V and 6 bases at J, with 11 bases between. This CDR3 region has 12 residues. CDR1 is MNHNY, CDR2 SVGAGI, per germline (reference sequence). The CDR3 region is CASSRQEAEAFF. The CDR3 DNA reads TGTGCCAGCAGCCGACAGGAGGCTGAAGCTTTCTTT.

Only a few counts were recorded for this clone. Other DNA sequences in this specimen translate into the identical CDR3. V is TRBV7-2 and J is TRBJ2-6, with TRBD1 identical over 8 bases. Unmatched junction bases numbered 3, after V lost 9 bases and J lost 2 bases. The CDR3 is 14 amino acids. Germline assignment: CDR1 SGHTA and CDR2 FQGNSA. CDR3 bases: TGTGCCAGTCGACAGGGGACTGGGGCCAACGTCCTGACTTTC. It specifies CASRQGTGANVLTF.

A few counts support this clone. CDR3 DNA: TGCGCCAGCAGCTCGGGACAGGAACCCTACGAGCAGTACTTC. Encoded protein: CASSSGQEPYEQYF. The rearrangement links TRBV5-1 to TRBJ2-5; 8 bases agree with TRBD1. Judging by the DNA end, TRBJ2-7 fits better; the J call may be wrong. The CDR3 contains 14 residues. Germline assignment: CDR1 SGHRS and CDR2 YFSETQ.

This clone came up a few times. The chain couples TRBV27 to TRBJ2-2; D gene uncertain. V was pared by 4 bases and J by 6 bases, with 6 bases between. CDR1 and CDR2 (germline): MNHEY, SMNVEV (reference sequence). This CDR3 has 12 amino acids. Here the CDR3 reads CASSYGPGELFF. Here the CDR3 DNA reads TGTGCCAGCAGTTACGGCCCCGGGGAGCTGTTTTTT.

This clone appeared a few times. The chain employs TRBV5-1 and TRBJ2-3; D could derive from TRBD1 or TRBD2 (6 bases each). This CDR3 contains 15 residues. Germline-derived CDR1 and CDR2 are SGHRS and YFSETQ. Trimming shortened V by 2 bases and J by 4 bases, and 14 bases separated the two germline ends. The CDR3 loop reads CASSLRGAEADTQYF. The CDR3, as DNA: TGCGCCAGCAGCTTAAGGGGGGCTGAAGCAGATACGCAGTATTTT.

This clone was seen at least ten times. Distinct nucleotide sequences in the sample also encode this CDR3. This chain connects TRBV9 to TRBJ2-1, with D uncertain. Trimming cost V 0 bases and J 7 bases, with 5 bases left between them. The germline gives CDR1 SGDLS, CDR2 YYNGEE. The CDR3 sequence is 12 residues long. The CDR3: CASSVDLNEQFF. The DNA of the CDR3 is TGTGCCAGCAGCGTAGATCTTAATGAGCAGTTCTTC.

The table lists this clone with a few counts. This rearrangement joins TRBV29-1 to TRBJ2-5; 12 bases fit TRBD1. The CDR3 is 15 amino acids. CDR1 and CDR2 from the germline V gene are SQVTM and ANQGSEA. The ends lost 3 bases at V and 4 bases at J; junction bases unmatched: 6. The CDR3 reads CSVDRRDRGRETQYF. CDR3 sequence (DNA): TGCAGCGTTGACCGCCGGGACAGGGGGCGAGAGACCCAGTACTTC.

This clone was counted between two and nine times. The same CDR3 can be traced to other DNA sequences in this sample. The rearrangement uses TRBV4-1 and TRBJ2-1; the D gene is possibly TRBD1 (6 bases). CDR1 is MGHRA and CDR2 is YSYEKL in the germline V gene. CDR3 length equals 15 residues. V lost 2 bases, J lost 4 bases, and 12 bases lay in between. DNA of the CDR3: TGCGCCAGCAGCCAACGTACAGGGCAATACAATGAGCAGTTCTTC. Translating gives CASSQRTGQYNEQFF.

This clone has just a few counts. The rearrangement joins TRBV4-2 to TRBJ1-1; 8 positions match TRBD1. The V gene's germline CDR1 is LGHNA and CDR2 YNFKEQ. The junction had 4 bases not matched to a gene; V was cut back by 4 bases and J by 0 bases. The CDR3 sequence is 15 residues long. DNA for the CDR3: TGTGCCAGCAGCCCCCTGACAGGGGTGAACACTGAAGCTTTCTTT. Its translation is CASSPLTGVNTEAFF.

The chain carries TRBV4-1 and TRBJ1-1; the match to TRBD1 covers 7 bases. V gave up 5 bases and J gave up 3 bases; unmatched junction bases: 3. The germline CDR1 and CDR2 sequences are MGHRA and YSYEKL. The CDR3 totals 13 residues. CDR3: CASSSDRDTEAFF. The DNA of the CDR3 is TGCGCCAGCAGCTCAGACAGGGACACTGAAGCTTTCTTT.

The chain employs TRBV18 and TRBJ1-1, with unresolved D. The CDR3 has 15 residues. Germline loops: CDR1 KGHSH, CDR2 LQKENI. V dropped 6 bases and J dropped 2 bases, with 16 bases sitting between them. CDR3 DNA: TGTGCCAGCTCTCCCGAGTGGGTGATCAACACTGAAGCTTTCTTT. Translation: CASSPEWVINTEAFF.

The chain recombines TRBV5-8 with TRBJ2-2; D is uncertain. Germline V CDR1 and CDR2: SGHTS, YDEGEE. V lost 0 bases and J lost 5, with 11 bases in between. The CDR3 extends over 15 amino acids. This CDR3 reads CASSLDIGGTGELFF. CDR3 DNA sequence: TGTGCCAGCAGCTTGGATATTGGCGGTACCGGGGAGCTGTTTTTT.

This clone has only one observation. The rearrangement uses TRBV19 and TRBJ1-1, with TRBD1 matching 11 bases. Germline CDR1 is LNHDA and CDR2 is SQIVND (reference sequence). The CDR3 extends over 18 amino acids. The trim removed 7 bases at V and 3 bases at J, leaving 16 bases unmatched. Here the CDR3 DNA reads TGTGCCAGTACCATGAGGTGGACAGGGGGCTACATTGACACTGAAGCTTTCTTT. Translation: CASTMRWTGGYIDTEAFF.

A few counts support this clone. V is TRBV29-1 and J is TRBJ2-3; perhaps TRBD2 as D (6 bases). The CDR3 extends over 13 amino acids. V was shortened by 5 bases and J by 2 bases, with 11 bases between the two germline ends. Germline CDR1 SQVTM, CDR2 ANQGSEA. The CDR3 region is CSVSGGVTDTQYF. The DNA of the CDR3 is TGCAGCGTTAGCGGAGGGGTCACAGATACGCAGTATTTT.

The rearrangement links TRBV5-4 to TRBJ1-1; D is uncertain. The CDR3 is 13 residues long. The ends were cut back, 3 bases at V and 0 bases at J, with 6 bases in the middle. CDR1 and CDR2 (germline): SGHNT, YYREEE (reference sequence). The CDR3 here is CASSSPMNTEAFF. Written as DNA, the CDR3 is TGTGCCAGCAGCTCTCCAATGAACACTGAAGCTTTCTTT.

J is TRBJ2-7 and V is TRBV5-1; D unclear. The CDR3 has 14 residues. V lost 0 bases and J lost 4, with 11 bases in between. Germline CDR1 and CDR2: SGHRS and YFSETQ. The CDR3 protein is CASSLEAPSYEQYF. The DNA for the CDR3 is TGCGCCAGCAGCTTGGAGGCACCCTCGTACGAGCAGTACTTC.

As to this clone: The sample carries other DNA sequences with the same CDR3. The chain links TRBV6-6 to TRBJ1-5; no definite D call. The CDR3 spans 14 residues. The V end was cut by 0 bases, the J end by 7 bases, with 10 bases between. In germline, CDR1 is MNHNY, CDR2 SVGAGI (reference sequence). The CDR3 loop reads CASSYSDGYQPQHF. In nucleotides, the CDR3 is TGTGCCAGCAGTTACTCGGATGGCTACCAGCCCCAGCATTTT.